This T cell receptor (beta chain) was sequenced in a study of monozygotic twins with inflammatory bowel disease. TCRdb derives one entry per CDR3 protein from the 5' RACE reads, leaving out DNA. The sample data list about 380,000 distinct CDR3 sequences. Sequencing was performed on blood. The clonotype comes from a human donor with ulcerative colitis or Crohn's disease, or a healthy co-twin of an affected twin (not recorded which).

This CDR3 reads CSARRLNTDTQYF. The J gene is TRBJ2-3, the V gene TRBV20-1. Germline CDR1 and CDR2: DFQATT and SNEGSKA (reference sequence). The CDR3 has 13 amino acids.